This T cell receptor (beta chain) was sequenced for a study of shared clonotypes between healthy human individuals. Only in-frame clones appear in the TCRdb table, and some are missing; sequencing was by immunoSEQ multiplex PCR. This table has roughly 1,000,000 clones, around 78% appearing once. The CDR3 contains 15 residues. Per the germline V gene, CDR1 is SGHVS and CDR2 is FQNEAQ. For this clone: The junction differs from germline at one of its ends, possibly a read error.

Sample: memory CD4+ T cells from PBMCs. Subset: CD45RA-negative fraction. This clonotype originated in a man younger than 35 in good health. Some clones in this sample may be carry-over from other donors' samples. The chain has TRBV7-8 and TRBJ1-4, with a weak D call TRBD1 (6 bases). CDR3 residues: CASSLDVLRGEKLFF. The CDR3 coding sequence is TGTGCCAGCAGCTTAGATGTTTTAAGGGGGGAAAAGCTGTTTTTT.